These 30 T cell receptor beta chains were all obtained from the same sample, sequenced in a study of metastatic and nonmetastatic thyroid tumors. TCRdb reanalyzed the PCR reads via MiXCR. Here the sample spans about 39,000 clones, roughly 18% being singletons. Prior to thyroid surgery, none of the patients had received any treatment. Sequencing was performed on blood. Every receptor here comes from a female donor with papillary thyroid cancer or a benign thyroid nodule (not recorded which). Some clones in this sample may be carry-over from other donors' samples.

By share, this clone counts as medium-sized. This chain links TRBV6-1 with TRBJ2-7; 9 bases are shared with TRBD1. CDR1 MNHNS and CDR2 SASEGT come from the germline V gene. This CDR3 is built from 15 residues. Trimming cost V 1 base and J 1 base; bases outside gene matches: 2. As DNA, the CDR3 is TGTGCCAGCAGTGAAGAAGGGACAGGGTCCTACGAGCAGTACTTC. Encoded protein: CASSEEGTGSYEQYF.

A word on this clone: The same CDR3 arises from other DNA sequences in this sample as well. The CDR3 spells CASSIAGSGSYNEQFF. As DNA, the CDR3 is TGTGCCAGTAGTATAGCCGGCAGTGGGTCCTACAATGAGCAGTTCTTC. V is TRBV19 and J is TRBJ2-1; unclear D gene. Trimming pared 1 base from V and 1 base from J, leaving 11 bases between. The CDR3 runs 16 residues. Per the germline V gene, CDR1 is LNHDA and CDR2 is SQIVND (reference sequence).

This clone came up a few times. Mismatch with germline at one junction end may stem from a read error. V and J are TRBV12-3 or TRBV12-4 and TRBJ2-7; D is ambiguous. This CDR3 region has 13 residues. CDR3 coding DNA: TGTGCCAGCAGTTTAGAGTCCTCCCACGAGCAGTACTTC. Translation gives CASSLESSHEQYF.

This clone was found a few times. The J gene is TRBJ1-2, the V gene TRBV28; no firm D call. The CDR3 has 13 residues. Trimming removed 2 bases at V and 5 bases at J, with 9 bases between. The germline CDR1 and CDR2 sequences are MDHEN and SYDVKM. The CDR3 nucleotides read TGTGCCAGCAGTTTAAAGGTTTCTTATGGCTACACCTTC. Its translation: CASSLKVSYGYTF.

This clone showed up many times. This chain uses TRBV28 with TRBJ1-1, with D tentatively TRBD1 (6 bases). From germline, CDR1 is MDHEN and CDR2 SYDVKM. V lost 7 bases and J 4 bases, leaving 10 bases between the germline ends. The CDR3 is 12 amino acids. The CDR3 sequence: CASIGQLTEAFF. The CDR3, as DNA: TGTGCCAGCATCGGACAGCTCACTGAAGCTTTCTTT.

The V call is TRBV30, the J call TRBJ2-7, with TRBD2 matching 8 bases. J gave up 0 bases and V 0 bases, and 7 bases lay outside the gene matches. Germline CDR1 GTSNPN, CDR2 SVGIG (reference sequence). The CDR3 consists of 16 residues. The CDR3 nucleotides read TGTGCCTGGAGTGTTGAGCGGGGGCCCAACTCCTACGAGCAGTACTTC. Translating gives CAWSVERGPNSYEQYF.

This clone was picked up many times. The genes are TRBV3-1 and TRBJ1-1, with D perhaps matching TRBD1 (5 bases). The CDR3 has 17 residues. Deletions cut 0 bases from V and 4 bases from J, with 18 bases between. The germline V gene has CDR1 LGHDT and CDR2 YNNKEL (reference sequence). As DNA, the CDR3 is TGTGCCAGCAGCCAAGATGGTAGGGGTAGGTGGGCCACTGAAGCTTTCTTT. As protein: CASSQDGRGRWATEAFF.

This clone occurred many times. The genes are TRBV6-2 or TRBV6-3 and TRBJ2-7; 7 bases fit TRBD1. Trimming took 7 bases from V and 1 from J; bases not matched to a gene: 7. The CDR3 has 14 residues. CDR1 is MNHEY and CDR2 is SVGEGT in the germline V gene. In nucleotides, the CDR3 is TGTGCCAGCATCCCGACAGGGCGTTCCTACGAGCAGTACTTC. This translates into CASIPTGRSYEQYF.

This clone appeared a few times. This may arise from a read error, as a much more abundant clone is one base away. The genes are TRBV28 and TRBJ1-1; maybe TRBD1 (5 bases). Germline CDR1 reads MDHEN; CDR2 reads SYDVKM. The CDR3 is 11 residues long. CDR3 amino acids: CASKTWGEAFF. As DNA, the CDR3 is TGCGCCAGCAAAACTTGGGGGGAAGCTTTCTTT.

This clone was counted ten times or more. In DNA, the CDR3 is TGTGCCAGCAGCGTACTAGCGGGAGTGTCCAATGAGCAGTTCTTC. The encoded protein is CASSVLAGVSNEQFF. The chain recombines TRBV5-4 with TRBJ2-1; 11 bases agree with TRBD2. The CDR3 extends over 15 amino acids. J was trimmed by 6 bases and V by 4 bases; bases with no gene match: 6. The germline V gene encodes CDR1 SGHNT and CDR2 YYREEE (reference sequence). Filled out from reference TRBV5-4 and TRBJ2-1, the complete variable domain reads ETGVTQSPTHLIKTRGQQVTLRCSSQSGHNTVSWYQQALGQGPQFIFQYYREEENGRGNFPPRFSGLQFPNYSSELNVNALELDDSALYLCASSVLAGVSNEQFFGPGTRLTVL.

This clone appeared many times. The chain couples TRBV9 to TRBJ2-5; TRBD2 aligns across 8 bases. J was trimmed by 7 bases and V by 0 bases; bases with no gene match: 8. Germline loops: CDR1 SGDLS, CDR2 YYNGEE. This CDR3 is built from 15 residues. CDR3 region: CASSVDGRAPGTQYF. For the CDR3, the DNA is TGTGCCAGCAGCGTAGACGGGAGGGCCCCAGGGACCCAGTACTTC.

In this sample, this clone turned up a few times. The chain has TRBV12-3 or TRBV12-4 and TRBJ2-5; D call uncertain. CDR3 length equals 13 residues. Trimming shortened V by 3 bases and J by 6 bases, and 11 bases separated the two germline ends. The CDR3 DNA sequence: TGTGCCAGCAGTTTCCCCCCCGGCCAGACCCAGTACTTC. It is translated as CASSFPPGQTQYF.

The V gene is TRBV20-1, the J gene TRBJ2-7, with TRBD2 matching over 13 bases. Per the germline V gene, CDR1 is DFQATT and CDR2 is SNEGSKA (reference sequence). The CDR3 has 13 amino acids. The J segment lost 5 bases and the V segment lost 7 bases, leaving 5 bases of the junction unmatched. CDR3 residues: CSVDGTSGNEQYF. The DNA for the CDR3 is TGCAGTGTCGACGGGACTAGCGGGAACGAGCAGTACTTC.

This clone has a handful of counts. Given a much more abundant clone one base away, this may be a read error. This CDR3 is also generated by other DNA sequences in the sample. CDR3 loop: CSVLPERKTQYF. In DNA, the CDR3 is TGCAGTGTATTACCTGAGAGGAAGACCCAGTACTTC. The chain is built from TRBV29-1 and TRBJ2-5, with no clear D. CDR1 and CDR2 from the germline V gene are SQVTM and ANQGSEA. The CDR3 extends over 12 amino acids.

The chain recombines TRBV7-9 with TRBJ1-4; D is unresolved. Per the germline V gene, CDR1 is SEHNR and CDR2 is FQNEAQ (reference sequence). The CDR3 spans 13 residues. Deletions cut 4 bases from V and 14 bases from J, with 17 bases between. The CDR3 sequence is CASSSMASLGLFF. CDR3 in DNA: TGTGCCAGCAGCTCTATGGCCTCTCTCGGTCTGTTTTTT.

This clone was observed at least ten times. V and J are TRBV2 and TRBJ2-2; no definite D call. This CDR3 has 22 amino acids. CDR1 is SNHLY and CDR2 is FYNNEI in the germline V gene. Trimming removed 0 bases from V and 4 bases from J, with 30 bases in between. CDR3 sequence: CASSEAAGWTPILRRATGELFF. DNA of the CDR3: TGTGCCAGCAGTGAAGCTGCAGGATGGACGCCTATACTTCGGAGAGCCACCGGGGAGCTGTTTTTT.

In this sample, this clone turned up many times. The V and J genes are TRBV7-9 and TRBJ2-5, with unresolved D. Per the germline V gene, CDR1 is SEHNR and CDR2 is FQNEAQ (reference sequence). CDR3 length: 12 amino acids. The ends were cut back, 2 bases at V and 7 bases at J, with 8 bases in the middle. The CDR3 nucleotides are TGTGCCAGCAGCTTATTTATGGCGACCCAGTACTTC. Translated: CASSLFMATQYF. Full variable domain (outside the CDR3, taken from reference TRBV7-9 and TRBJ2-5): DTGVSQNPRHKITKRGQNVTFRCDPISEHNRLYWYRQTLGQGPEFLTYFQNEAQLEKSRLLSDRFSAERPKGSFSTLEIQRTEQGDSAMYLCASSLFMATQYFGPGTRLLVL.

This clone was seen repeatedly, ten times or more. This chain joins TRBV10-1 and TRBJ2-3, with D tentatively TRBD1 (5 bases). The germline V gene has CDR1 WNHNN and CDR2 SYGVQD (reference sequence). CDR3 length equals 19 residues. V was cut by 3 bases and J by 2 bases, with 24 bases left in between. The CDR3 loop reads CASSEWSSRVEGHTDTQYF. DNA for the CDR3: TGCGCCAGCAGTGAATGGTCGAGCAGGGTTGAAGGACACACAGATACGCAGTATTTT.

The chain is built from TRBV7-2 and TRBJ2-2; D remains ambiguous. This CDR3 has 12 amino acids. CDR1 is SGHTA, CDR2 FQGNSA, per germline. V was clipped by 0 bases and J by 8 bases, with 4 bases between them. In DNA form, the CDR3 reads TGTGCCAGCAGCTTAGCGGGGGGGGAGCTGTTTTTT. Protein: CASSLAGGELFF.

This clone is labeled medium-sized (0.01 to 0.1%). The sample holds other DNA sequences that translate to the same CDR3. This sequence joins TRBV28 and TRBJ2-7, with D possibly TRBD2 on 5 matching bases. The CDR3 is 14 amino acids. Germline V gene sequence: CDR1 MDHEN, CDR2 SYDVKM. V dropped 3 bases and J dropped 5 bases, with 14 bases sitting between them. CDR3 sequence (DNA): TGTGCCAGCAGTTTTGCCGGGAATCTCGACGAGCAGTACTTC. Amino acid sequence: CASSFAGNLDEQYF.

This clone was picked up many times. The identical CDR3 is also encoded by other nucleotide sequences in the sample. The V gene is TRBV6-1, the J gene TRBJ1-5; D is unresolved. CDR1 MNHNS and CDR2 SASEGT come from the germline V gene. The length of the CDR3 is 15 residues. Trimming took 6 bases from V and 0 from J, leaving 12 bases between them. The CDR3 here is CASRAVGNSNQPQHF. CDR3 DNA: TGTGCCAGCAGAGCCGTGGGAAATAGCAATCAGCCCCAGCATTTT.

The table lists this clone with many counts. The chain has TRBV28 and TRBJ2-2; no clear D gene. CDR1 and CDR2 (germline): MDHEN, SYDVKM. This CDR3 is 12 amino acids long. V lost 5 bases and J lost 6, with 7 bases in between. The CDR3 reads CASSKLAGELFF. The CDR3 bases are TGTGCCAGCAGTAAGCTGGCCGGGGAGCTGTTTTTT.

This clone was counted a few times. This sequence may be a read error, since a much larger clone differs from it by one base. Other DNA sequences in this specimen translate into the identical CDR3. This chain uses TRBV24-1 with TRBJ2-5; no clear D. Trimming removed 2 bases from V and 5 bases from J, with 2 bases in between. Germline loops: CDR1 KGHDR, CDR2 SFDVKD. This CDR3 region has 11 residues. CDR3 nucleotides: TGTGCCACCAGTGATTCCGAGACCCAGTACTTC. Translation gives CATSDSETQYF.

The sample holds many counts of this clone. A clone one base away is much larger, so this may be a read error. The CDR3 here is CASSGGAPAGAFEQYF. The CDR3 coding sequence is TGTGCCAGCAGCGGCGGGGCTCCAGCGGGAGCTTTCGAGCAGTACTTC. J is TRBJ2-7 and V is TRBV11-2; TRBD2 matches at 8 bases. Germline CDR1 and CDR2: SGHAT and FQNNGV. The CDR3 contains 16 residues. Losses at the gene ends were 5 bases for V and 6 bases for J; bases not matched to a gene: 15.

Ten or more counts support this clone. The J gene is TRBJ2-1, the V gene TRBV11-2; 8 nucleotides align to TRBD2. V shed 5 bases, J shed 9 bases, and the junction held 12 bases outside the gene matches. CDR1 SGHAT and CDR2 FQNNGV come from the germline V gene. The CDR3 is made up of 15 amino acids. The CDR3 region is CASSLGVAGLTEQFF. The CDR3 DNA reads TGTGCCAGCAGCCTCGGGGTAGCGGGACTCACTGAGCAGTTCTTC.

The sample holds many counts of this clone. The V and J genes are TRBV20-1 and TRBJ2-1; 8 bases are a match to TRBD2. There are 16 residues in the CDR3. The germline V gene encodes CDR1 DFQATT and CDR2 SNEGSKA (reference sequence). The junction had 11 bases not matched to a gene; V was cut back by 0 bases and J by 7 bases. CDR3 sequence reads: CSARDLGTSEVNEQFF. CDR3 bases: TGCAGTGCTAGAGATCTGGGGACTAGTGAGGTGAATGAGCAGTTCTTC.

In regard to this clone: The CDR3 carries no conserved terminal phenylalanine or tryptophan, so it likely arises from a read error. The genes are TRBV15 and TRBJ2-7; D unresolved. Trimming shortened V by 0 bases and J by 3 bases, and 3 bases separated the two germline ends. CDR3 length: 12 residues. Germline V gene sequence: CDR1 LNHNV, CDR2 YYDKDF (reference sequence). The DNA for the CDR3 is TGTGCCACCAGCAGAGATTTCTACGAGCAGTACTCA. It is translated as CATSRDFYEQYS.

Only a few counts were recorded for this clone. The CDR3 does not end in the conserved phenylalanine or tryptophan, so this is likely a read error. The chain links TRBV6-1 to TRBJ1-2; D call uncertain. The V end was cut by 8 bases, the J end by 4 bases, with 5 bases between. This CDR3 has 10 residues. Per the germline V gene, CDR1 is MNHNS and CDR2 is SASEGT. CDR3 coding DNA: TGTGCCAGCTCCCTCTATGGCTACACCCTC. Protein sequence: CASSLYGYTL.

This clone was observed at least ten times. This rearrangement joins TRBV20-1 to TRBJ2-7, with D possibly matching TRBD2 (6 bases). The CDR3 sequence is 14 residues long. Germline-derived CDR1 and CDR2 are DFQATT and SNEGSKA (reference sequence). With 3 bases removed from V and 3 bases from J, the gap between germline ends came to 15 bases. The CDR3 DNA sequence: TGCAGTGCTAGCAGGGAGGTAACCTACTACGAGCAGTACTTC. It translates to CSASREVTYYEQYF.

The chain couples TRBV11-1 to TRBJ1-5, with TRBD1 matching 10 bases. The CDR3 sequence is 16 residues long. Per germline, CDR1 SGHAT and CDR2 FQDESV (reference sequence). V lost 3 bases and J lost 1; bases outside the gene matches: 3. This CDR3 reads CASSFRQGASNQPQHF. The DNA of the CDR3 is TGTGCCAGCAGCTTCAGACAGGGGGCAAGCAATCAGCCCCAGCATTTT.